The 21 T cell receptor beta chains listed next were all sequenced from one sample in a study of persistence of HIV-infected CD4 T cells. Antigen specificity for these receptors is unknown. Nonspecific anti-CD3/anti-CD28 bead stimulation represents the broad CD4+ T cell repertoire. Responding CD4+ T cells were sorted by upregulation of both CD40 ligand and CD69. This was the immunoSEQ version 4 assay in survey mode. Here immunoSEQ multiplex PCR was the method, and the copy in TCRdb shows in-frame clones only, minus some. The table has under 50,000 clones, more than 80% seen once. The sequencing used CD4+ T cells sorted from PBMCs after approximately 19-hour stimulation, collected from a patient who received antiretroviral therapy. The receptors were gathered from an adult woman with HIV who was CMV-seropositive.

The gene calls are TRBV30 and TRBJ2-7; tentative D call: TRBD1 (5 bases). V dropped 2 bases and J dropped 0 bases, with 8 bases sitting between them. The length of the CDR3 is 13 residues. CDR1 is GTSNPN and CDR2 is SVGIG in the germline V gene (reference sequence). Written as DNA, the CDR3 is TGTGCCTGGAGTTTAAGGGGCTCCTACGAGCAGTACTTC. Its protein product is CAWSLRGSYEQYF.

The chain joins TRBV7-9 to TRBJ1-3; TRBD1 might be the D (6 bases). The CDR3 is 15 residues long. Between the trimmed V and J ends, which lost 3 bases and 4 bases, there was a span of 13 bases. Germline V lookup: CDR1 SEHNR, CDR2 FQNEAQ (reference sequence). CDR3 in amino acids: CASSFSGQSGNTIYF. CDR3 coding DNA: TGTGCCAGCAGCTTCTCTGGACAGTCAGGAAACACCATATATTTT.

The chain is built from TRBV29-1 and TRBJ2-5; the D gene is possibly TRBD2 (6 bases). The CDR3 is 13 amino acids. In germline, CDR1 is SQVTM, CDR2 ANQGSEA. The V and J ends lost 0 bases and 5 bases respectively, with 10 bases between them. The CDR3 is CSVEEGRGETQYF. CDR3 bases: TGCAGCGTTGAAGAGGGACGGGGGGAGACCCAGTACTTC.

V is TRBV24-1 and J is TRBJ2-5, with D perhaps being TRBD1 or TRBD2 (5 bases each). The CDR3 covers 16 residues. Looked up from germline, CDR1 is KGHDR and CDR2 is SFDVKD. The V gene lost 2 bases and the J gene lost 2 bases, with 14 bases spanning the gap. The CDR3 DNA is TGTGCCACCAGTGATTCGAGGTGGGGGTGGCAAGAGACCCAGTACTTC. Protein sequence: CATSDSRWGWQETQYF.

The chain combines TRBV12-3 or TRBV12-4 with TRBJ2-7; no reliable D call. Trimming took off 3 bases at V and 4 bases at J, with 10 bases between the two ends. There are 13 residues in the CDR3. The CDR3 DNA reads TGTGCCAGCAGTTTGTTCATCCCTTACGAGCAGTACTTC. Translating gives CASSLFIPYEQYF.

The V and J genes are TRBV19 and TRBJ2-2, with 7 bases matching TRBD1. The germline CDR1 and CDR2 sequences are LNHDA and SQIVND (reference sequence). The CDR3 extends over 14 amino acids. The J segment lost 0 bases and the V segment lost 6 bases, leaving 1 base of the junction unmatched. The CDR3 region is CASRGQTNTGELFF. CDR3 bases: TGTGCCAGTAGGGGACAGACGAACACCGGGGAGCTGTTTTTT.

The CDR3 DNA reads TGTGCCAGCAGCCTGGGAGGGGGCACTGAAGCTTTCTTT. Encoded protein: CASSLGGGTEAFF. J is TRBJ1-1 and V is TRBV5-8, with D perhaps matching TRBD1 (6 bases). Germline V gene sequence: CDR1 SGHTS, CDR2 YDEGEE. This CDR3 region has 13 residues. Trimming cost V 4 bases and J 4 bases, with 11 bases left between them.

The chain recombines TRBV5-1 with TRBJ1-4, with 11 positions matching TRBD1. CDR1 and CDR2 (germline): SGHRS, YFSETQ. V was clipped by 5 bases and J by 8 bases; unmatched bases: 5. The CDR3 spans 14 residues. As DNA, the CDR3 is TGCGCCAGCAGTGGACAGGGGGCAGGGGAAAAACTGTTTTTT. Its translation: CASSGQGAGEKLFF.

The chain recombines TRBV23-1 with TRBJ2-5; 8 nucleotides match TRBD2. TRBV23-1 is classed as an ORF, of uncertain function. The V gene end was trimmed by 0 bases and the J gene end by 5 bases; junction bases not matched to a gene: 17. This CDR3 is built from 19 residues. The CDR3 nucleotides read TGCGCCAGCAGTCAATCGGGGCAGAAGATAGCGGGGCGGTGGGAGACCCAGTACTTC. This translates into CASSQSGQKIAGRWETQYF.

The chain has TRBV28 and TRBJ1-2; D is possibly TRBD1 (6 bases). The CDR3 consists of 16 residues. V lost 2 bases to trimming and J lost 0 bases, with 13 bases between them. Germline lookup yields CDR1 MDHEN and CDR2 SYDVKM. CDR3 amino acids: CASSLPGHHTNYGYTF. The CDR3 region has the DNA TGTGCCAGCAGTTTACCGGGACACCATACTAACTATGGCTACACCTTC.

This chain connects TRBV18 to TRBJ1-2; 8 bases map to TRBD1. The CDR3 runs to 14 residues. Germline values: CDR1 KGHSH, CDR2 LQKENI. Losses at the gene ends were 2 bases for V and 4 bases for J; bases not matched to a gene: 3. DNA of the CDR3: TGTGCCAGCTCACCAAAAACAGGGGGCTATGGCTACACCTTC. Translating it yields CASSPKTGGYGYTF.

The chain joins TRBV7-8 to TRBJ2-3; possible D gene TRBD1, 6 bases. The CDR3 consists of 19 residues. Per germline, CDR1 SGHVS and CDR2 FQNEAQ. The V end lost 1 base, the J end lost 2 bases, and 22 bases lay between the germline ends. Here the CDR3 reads CASSLGTGTLGGPTDTQYF. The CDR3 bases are TGTGCCAGCAGCTTAGGGACCGGGACACTAGGCGGTCCCACAGATACGCAGTATTTT.

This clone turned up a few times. The CDR3 coding sequence is TGTGCCAGCAGCTCGGGCCAAAATCAGCCCCAGCATTTT. Translating gives CASSSGQNQPQHF. This chain uses TRBV12-3 or TRBV12-4 with TRBJ1-5; D is undetermined. CDR3 length: 13 residues. Trimming removed 6 bases at V and 4 bases at J, with 10 bases between.

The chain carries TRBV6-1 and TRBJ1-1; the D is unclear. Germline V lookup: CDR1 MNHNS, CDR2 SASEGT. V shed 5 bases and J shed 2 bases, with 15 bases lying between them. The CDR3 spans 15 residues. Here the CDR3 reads CASSPDNGGNTEAFF. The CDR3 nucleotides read TGTGCCAGCAGTCCTGACAACGGTGGAAACACTGAAGCTTTCTTT.

CDR3 sequence (DNA): TGTGCCAGCAGCCGAGACTGGCAAGCCTACGAGCAGTACTTC. Translated: CASSRDWQAYEQYF. The chain combines TRBV3-1 (or the pseudogene TRBV3-2) with TRBJ2-7; no firm D call. The CDR3 contains 14 residues. CDR1 and CDR2 (germline): LGHDT, YNNKEL (reference sequence). The germline V and J ends were trimmed by 4 bases and 2 bases, with 12 bases remaining between them.

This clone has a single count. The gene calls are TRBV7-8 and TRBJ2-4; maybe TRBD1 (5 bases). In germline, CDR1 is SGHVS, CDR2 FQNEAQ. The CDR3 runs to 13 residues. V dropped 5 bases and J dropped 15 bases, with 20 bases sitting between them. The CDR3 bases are TGTGCCAGCAGCGGCCAAGAGCCCCAGGGTTTGTACTTC. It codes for CASSGQEPQGLYF.

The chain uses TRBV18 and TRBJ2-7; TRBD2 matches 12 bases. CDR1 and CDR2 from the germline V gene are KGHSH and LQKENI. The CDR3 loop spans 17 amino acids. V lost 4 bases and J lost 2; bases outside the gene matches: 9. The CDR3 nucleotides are TGTGCCAGCTCACGAGGACTAGCGGGAACCCTCCCCTACGAGCAGTACTTC. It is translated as CASSRGLAGTLPYEQYF.

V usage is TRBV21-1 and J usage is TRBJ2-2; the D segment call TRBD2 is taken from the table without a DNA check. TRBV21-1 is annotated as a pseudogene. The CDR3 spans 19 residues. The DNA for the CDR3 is TGTGCCAGCAGCAAAGCAGTCGCTAGCGGGAGGACGAACACCGGGGAGCTGTTTTTT. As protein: CASSKAVASGRTNTGELFF.

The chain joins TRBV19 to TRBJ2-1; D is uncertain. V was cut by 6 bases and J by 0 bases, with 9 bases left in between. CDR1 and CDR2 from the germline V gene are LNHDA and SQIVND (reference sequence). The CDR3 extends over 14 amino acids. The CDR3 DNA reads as TGTGCCAGTAGGGGCTCCTTCTCCTACAATGAGCAGTTCTTC. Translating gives CASRGSFSYNEQFF.

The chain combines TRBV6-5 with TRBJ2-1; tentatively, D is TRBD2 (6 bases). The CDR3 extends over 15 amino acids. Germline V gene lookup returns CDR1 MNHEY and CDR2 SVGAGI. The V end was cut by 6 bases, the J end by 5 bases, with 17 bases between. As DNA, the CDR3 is TGTGCCAGCAGCAGGGCAGGGCGCGGGGACAATGAGCAGTTCTTC. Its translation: CASSRAGRGDNEQFF.

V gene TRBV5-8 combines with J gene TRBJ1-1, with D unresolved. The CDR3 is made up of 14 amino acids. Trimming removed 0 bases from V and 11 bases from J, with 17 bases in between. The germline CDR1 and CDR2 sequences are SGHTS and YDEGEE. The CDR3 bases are TGTGCCAGCAGCTTGGATATTAACCGCAAATCGGCTTTCTTT. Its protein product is CASSLDINRKSAFF.